The 27 T cell receptor beta chains presented below share a single source sample, sequenced in a study of T cell changes during pregnancy in multiple sclerosis (dated by TCRdb to between 2018 and 2021). The library was produced with the immunoSEQ multiplex PCR assay. TCRdb took over this immuneACCESS table, retaining in-frame rearrangements with V and J assigned. Such tables are incomplete; in checked studies, under half of the missing clones stem from an unresolved V gene, and the remainder is unexplained. The sample yields approximately 48,000 clones; 90% to 95% were counted once. The top ten constitute roughly 0.58% of the sample. The sample here was CD4+ T cells from peripheral blood mononuclear cells, taken in the second trimester of pregnancy. These TCRs come from a female donor with multiple sclerosis, enrolled in a pregnancy study.

The chain's CDR3 is CASNESGGRMGEQYF. CDR3 coding DNA: TGTGCCAGCAACGAGAGCGGGGGGAGGATGGGCGAGCAGTACTTC. The chain recombines TRBV28 with TRBJ2-7; TRBD2 aligns across 9 bases. This CDR3 has 15 amino acids. The V gene end was trimmed by 7 bases and the J gene end by 6 bases; junction bases not matched to a gene: 13. CDR1 MDHEN and CDR2 SYDVKM come from the germline V gene.

The rearrangement uses TRBV12-2 and TRBJ2-7; the table's D call, TRBD1, was not checked against the DNA. TRBV12-2 is assigned pseudogene status. CDR3 length: 16 amino acids. DNA for the CDR3: TGTGCAAGTCCCACCACGTCCGGGACAGGGTTCCACGAGCAGTACTTC. As protein: CASPTTSGTGFHEQYF.

The chain carries TRBV30 and TRBJ1-1; D is uncertain. V was pared by 5 bases and J by 1 base, with 8 bases between. The CDR3 covers 12 residues. Germline V gene data show CDR1 as GTSNPN and CDR2 as SVGIG (reference sequence). CDR3 bases: TGTGCCTGGGACATCCAGAACACTGAAGCTTTCTTT. Residues: CAWDIQNTEAFF.

The genes are TRBV21-1 and TRBJ1-6; TRBD1 reflects the table's D call only, with no check against the DNA. TRBV21-1 is a pseudogene segment. CDR3 size: 15 residues. Here the CDR3 reads CASSPDRTYNSPLHF. CDR3 coding DNA: TGTGCCAGCAGCCCCGACAGGACCTATAATTCACCCCTCCACTTT.

This clone was seen only a few times. The V call is TRBV7-2, the J call TRBJ2-5; weak D call: TRBD2 (5 bases). The CDR3 covers 13 residues. V was pared by 5 bases and J by 5 bases, with 12 bases between. Germline CDR1 SGHTA, CDR2 FQGNSA. CDR3 loop: CASSQRLTETQYF. The DNA for the CDR3 is TGTGCCAGCAGCCAAAGACTAACGGAGACCCAGTACTTC.

This chain links TRBV7-8 with TRBJ1-4; the D is unclear. Germline loops: CDR1 SGHVS, CDR2 FQNEAQ. The CDR3 contains 11 residues. The V end was cut by 6 bases, the J end by 8 bases, with 7 bases between. The chain's CDR3 is CASRSGEKLFF. DNA of the CDR3: TGTGCCAGCAGGTCGGGAGAAAAACTGTTTTTT.

The genes are TRBV11-2 and TRBJ2-2; tentatively, D is TRBD1 (8 bases). The length of the CDR3 is 15 residues. V was pared by 3 bases and J by 7 bases, with 15 bases between. Germline V lookup: CDR1 SGHAT, CDR2 FQNNGV. The CDR3 reads CASSFGQGGVGELFF. The CDR3 nucleotides are TGTGCCAGCAGCTTCGGACAGGGAGGGGTCGGGGAGCTGTTTTTT.

The chain is built from TRBV29-1 and TRBJ2-7; 10 nucleotides match TRBD2. The CDR3 extends over 12 amino acids. V shed 6 bases, J shed 3 bases, and the junction held 2 bases outside the gene matches. CDR1 is SQVTM, CDR2 ANQGSEA, per germline. Here the CDR3 reads CSVKRGGYEQYF. CDR3 nucleotides: TGCAGCGTGAAGCGGGGGGGCTACGAGCAGTACTTC.

The rearrangement joins TRBV5-1 to TRBJ2-1; D possibly corresponds to TRBD1 (7 bases). V dropped 7 bases and J dropped 2 bases, with 19 bases sitting between them. CDR1 is SGHRS, CDR2 YFSETQ, per germline. This CDR3 region has 16 residues. The CDR3 sequence: CASGQPSGGTYNEQFF. CDR3 in DNA: TGCGCCAGCGGCCAACCATCAGGGGGGACCTACAATGAGCAGTTCTTC. Full variable domain (outside the CDR3, taken from reference TRBV5-1 and TRBJ2-1): KAGVTQTPRYLIKTRGQQVTLSCSPISGHRSVSWYQQTPGQGLQFLFEYFSETQRNKGNFPGRFSGRQFSNSRSEMNVSTLELGDSALYLCASGQPSGGTYNEQFFGPGTRLTVL.

This clone has just one count. This sequence joins TRBV5-8 and TRBJ2-1; TRBD2 aligns across 7 bases. Germline V gene sequence: CDR1 SGHTS, CDR2 YDEGEE. Trimming took 0 bases from V and 4 from J; bases not matched to a gene: 4. CDR3 length: 15 residues. The CDR3 DNA is TGTGCCAGCAGCTTGGGGACGGGGGGATACAATGAGCAGTTCTTC. Encoded protein: CASSLGTGGYNEQFF.

The rearrangement joins TRBV9 to TRBJ2-6; maybe TRBD2 (5 bases). The CDR3 is 18 amino acids. Germline assignment: CDR1 SGDLS and CDR2 YYNGEE. V was cut by 0 bases and J by 1 base, with 14 bases left in between. The CDR3 nucleotides read TGTGCCAGCAGCGTAGTAATCGGGCCGGGATCTGGGGCCAACGTCCTGACTTTC. Protein product: CASSVVIGPGSGANVLTF.

This clone was detected only once. The gene calls are TRBV13 and TRBJ1-6; possibly TRBD1 for D (5 bases). The V end was cut by 3 bases, the J end by 8 bases, with 8 bases between. CDR3 length: 13 residues. CDR1 is PRHDT, CDR2 FYEKMQ, per germline (reference sequence). The CDR3 sequence: CASSFWGDSPLHF. The DNA for the CDR3 is TGTGCCAGCAGCTTTTGGGGGGATTCACCCCTCCACTTT.

V usage is TRBV30 and J usage is TRBJ1-2; D gene uncertain. CDR3 size: 12 residues. Deletions cut 2 bases from V and 4 bases from J, with 8 bases between. Germline V lookup: CDR1 GTSNPN, CDR2 SVGIG (reference sequence). In DNA, the CDR3 is TGTGCCTGGAGTCGGGAGGTCTATGGCTACACCTTC. Its protein is CAWSREVYGYTF.

The chain joins TRBV7-2 to TRBJ2-5; 13 positions match TRBD2. Germline CDR1 is SGHTA and CDR2 is FQGNSA. The CDR3 is made up of 15 amino acids. V was pared by 4 bases and J by 4 bases, with 3 bases of the junction left unmatched. Here the CDR3 reads CASSSTSGGTETQYF. The CDR3 nucleotides read TGTGCCAGCAGCTCGACTAGCGGGGGGACAGAGACCCAGTACTTC.

This clone is termed medium-sized (0.01 to 0.1%). DNA of the CDR3: TGTGCCAGCAGCGCTAACAGGGCCACCGGGGAGCTGTTTTTT. As protein: CASSANRATGELFF. V usage is TRBV7-2 and J usage is TRBJ2-2, with a possible D match to TRBD1 (6 bases). Trimming took 5 bases from V and 4 from J, leaving 11 bases between them. Germline CDR1 and CDR2: SGHTA and FQGNSA. This CDR3 contains 14 residues.

CDR3 coding DNA: TGCGCCAGCAGCCAAGAATGGAGACAGGGGACTGGAAACACCATATATTTT. Its protein product is CASSQEWRQGTGNTIYF. The rearrangement uses TRBV4-3 and TRBJ1-3, with 8 bases that match TRBD1. CDR3 length equals 17 residues. The germline CDR1 and CDR2 sequences are LGHNA and YSLEER. The J segment lost 2 bases and the V segment lost 0 bases, leaving 6 bases of the junction unmatched.

This clone was counted between two and nine times. The chain uses TRBV7-9 and TRBJ1-2; TRBD1 matches at 9 bases. The V segment lost 1 base and the J segment 5 bases; nucleotides outside the gene matches: 2. In germline, CDR1 is SEHNR, CDR2 FQNEAQ (reference sequence). This CDR3 contains 14 residues. This CDR3 is CASSLVGQGYGYTF. CDR3 nucleotides: TGTGCCAGCAGCTTAGTCGGACAGGGGTATGGCTACACCTTC. Full variable domain (outside the CDR3, taken from reference TRBV7-9 and TRBJ1-2): DTGVSQNPRHKITKRGQNVTFRCDPISEHNRLYWYRQTLGQGPEFLTYFQNEAQLEKSRLLSDRFSAERPKGSFSTLEIQRTEQGDSAMYLCASSLVGQGYGYTFGSGTRLTVV.

The chain uses TRBV19 and TRBJ1-2; possibly TRBD1 for D (6 bases). The V end lost 5 bases, the J end lost 5 bases, and 9 bases lay between the germline ends. The germline CDR1 and CDR2 sequences are LNHDA and SQIVND (reference sequence). CDR3 length equals 12 residues. Here the CDR3 DNA reads TGTGCCAGTAGTCCTACAGGGTATGGCTACACCTTC. It yields the protein CASSPTGYGYTF. Looking up the rest from reference TRBV19 and TRBJ1-2 gives the full variable domain: DGGITQSPKYLFRKEGQNVTLSCEQNLNHDAMYWYRQDPGQGLRLIYYSQIVNDFQKGDIAEGYSVSREKKESFPLTVTSAQKNPTAFYLCASSPTGYGYTFGSGTRLTVV.

The CDR3 loop is CASSSRPDNNSPLHF. CDR3 nucleotide sequence: TGTGCCAGCAGTTCTCGCCCGGACAATAATTCACCCCTCCACTTT. The chain combines TRBV25-1 with TRBJ1-6, with a weak D call TRBD1 (5 bases). Trimming cost V 5 bases and J 5 bases, with 13 bases left between them. The CDR3 runs 15 residues. The germline gives CDR1 MGHDK, CDR2 SYGVNS.

This clone was seen just once. The rearrangement joins TRBV9 to TRBJ1-5; D call uncertain. V shed 0 bases and J shed 0 bases, with 7 bases lying between them. CDR1 is SGDLS and CDR2 is YYNGEE in the germline V gene. This CDR3 is 15 amino acids long. The CDR3 spells CASSVDAYSNQPQHF. The CDR3 DNA follows: TGTGCCAGCAGCGTAGATGCCTATAGCAATCAGCCCCAGCATTTT.

The CDR3 DNA is TGTGCCAGCAGCACCGTCGGGACCCAGTACTTC. Encoded protein: CASSTVGTQYF. J is TRBJ2-5 and V is TRBV7-2; D not resolved. The CDR3 is 11 amino acids. Trimming took off 5 bases at V and 7 bases at J, with 8 bases between the two ends. Germline CDR1 SGHTA, CDR2 FQGNSA.

Here the CDR3 DNA reads TGTGCCAGCAGCTTAGTACCGCGGGGGGCCCGCTCATCGACGACCCAGTACTTC. Translation: CASSLVPRGARSSTTQYF. This chain links TRBV11-2 with TRBJ2-5; 8 bases line up with TRBD2. The junction had 17 bases not matched to a gene; V was cut back by 1 base and J by 7 bases. Germline V gene sequence: CDR1 SGHAT, CDR2 FQNNGV. The CDR3 consists of 18 residues.

V gene TRBV10-3 combines with J gene TRBJ1-1, with 7 bases fitting TRBD1. V gave up 6 bases and J gave up 4 bases; unmatched junction bases: 8. Germline V gives CDR1 ENHRY, CDR2 SYGVKD. The CDR3 is made up of 14 amino acids. CDR3: CAIRADRKGTEAFF. CDR3 sequence (DNA): TGTGCCATCAGGGCGGACAGGAAGGGCACTGAAGCTTTCTTT.

V and J are TRBV29-1 and TRBJ2-5, with D possibly TRBD2 on 5 matching bases. Germline V CDR1 and CDR2: SQVTM, ANQGSEA. V dropped 2 bases and J dropped 9 bases, with 19 bases sitting between them. CDR3 length: 14 residues. CDR3 nucleotide sequence: TGCAGCGTTGAAATCGCCCGGCGAAAGAGGGCCCAGTACTTC. It translates to CSVEIARRKRAQYF.

V and J are TRBV19 and TRBJ1-2, with a tentative D call TRBD1 (5 bases). Germline values: CDR1 LNHDA, CDR2 SQIVND (reference sequence). The CDR3 is made up of 14 amino acids. V was pared by 8 bases and J by 5 bases, with 18 bases between. CDR3 nucleotides: TGTGCCAGTTCGAGCAGGGATACGGGTTATGGCTACACCTTC. It is translated as CASSSRDTGYGYTF.

The J gene is TRBJ2-2, the V gene TRBV13; TRBD2 agrees at 11 bases. V shed 5 bases, J shed 5 bases, and the junction held 13 bases outside the gene matches. This CDR3 is 18 amino acids long. The germline V gene has CDR1 PRHDT and CDR2 FYEKMQ (reference sequence). CDR3 DNA sequence: TGTGCCAGCAGCCGCCGAACCGGACTAGCGGGTACTACCGGGGAGCTGTTTTTT. It yields the protein CASSRRTGLAGTTGELFF.

The CDR3, as DNA: TGTGCCAGCAGTGAAAGGCTGGGGCTAGATCAGCCCCAGCATTTT. Translating gives CASSERLGLDQPQHF. V and J are TRBV2 and TRBJ1-5; D perhaps matches TRBD1 (5 bases). The CDR3 is 15 residues long. The ends were cut back, 2 bases at V and 5 bases at J, with 13 bases in the middle. The germline V gene has CDR1 SNHLY and CDR2 FYNNEI.